Sequencing of this T cell receptor beta chain was carried out in a study of post-analysis software for immune sequencing data. Findings and limits, study-wide: Controls showed lower frequencies than patients for five TRBV segments, and TRBV5-6, TRBV5-1 and TRBV20-1 were among these.

Remarks on this clonotype: Its antigen is currently unknown.

TCR beta libraries were prepared from cDNA with unique molecular identifiers. In TCRdb, the PCR reads were re-called with MiXCR into one record per CDR3 protein. The table records 700,000 to 900,000 distinct CDR3 sequences, about 45% of them present only once. Trimming pared 9 bases from V and 7 bases from J, leaving 19 bases between. This CDR3 has 14 amino acids. The germline gives CDR1 KGHDR, CDR2 SFDVKD. Material: blood. The rearrangement links TRBV24-1 to TRBJ2-3; TRBD2 might be the D (6 bases). This receptor was identified in a girl between 5 and 17 years old with multiple sclerosis. The CDR3 sequence: CATGSTRDFYTQYF. In DNA form, the CDR3 reads TGTGCCACCGGATCAACCCGGGACTTCTATACGCAGTATTTT.